A single T cell receptor (beta chain) is shown here with its context. Its target is not known. This entry belongs to a study of shared clonotypes between healthy human individuals. Points from the study as a whole: Some clonotypes were shared by all four sorted-subset donors, while others were not shared. The non-shared ones had lower generation probabilities than the shared ones. Across subsets, estimated richness was generally greater for naive than for memory populations.

The CD4+ fraction was divided into a CD45RA+ naive subset and a CD45RA-negative memory subset. Original processing notes: With immunoSEQ giving junction-only sequences and no quality scores, filtering differed. Profiling relied on immunoSEQ multiplex PCR, and the TCRdb table lists in-frame clones only, not all of them. V and J calls and clone size come straight from that table; D and trimming were deduced from the DNA. This sample has approximately 1.4 million clones, with roughly 98% found just once. With 6 bases removed from V and 0 bases from J, the gap between germline ends came to 11 bases. The CDR3 is 15 residues long. Germline CDR1 MNHNY, CDR2 SVGAGI (reference sequence).

Source material: naive CD4+ T cells sorted from blood. The subset denotes: CD45RA+ positively selected. V and J are TRBV6-6 and TRBJ2-2, with D possibly matching TRBD2 (5 bases). The receptor comes from a man aged 25-45 years in good health. This chain's CDR3 is CASSKRTPNTGELFF. The CDR3 coding sequence is TGTGCCAGCAGCAAGAGGACTCCGAACACCGGGGAGCTGTTTTTT.